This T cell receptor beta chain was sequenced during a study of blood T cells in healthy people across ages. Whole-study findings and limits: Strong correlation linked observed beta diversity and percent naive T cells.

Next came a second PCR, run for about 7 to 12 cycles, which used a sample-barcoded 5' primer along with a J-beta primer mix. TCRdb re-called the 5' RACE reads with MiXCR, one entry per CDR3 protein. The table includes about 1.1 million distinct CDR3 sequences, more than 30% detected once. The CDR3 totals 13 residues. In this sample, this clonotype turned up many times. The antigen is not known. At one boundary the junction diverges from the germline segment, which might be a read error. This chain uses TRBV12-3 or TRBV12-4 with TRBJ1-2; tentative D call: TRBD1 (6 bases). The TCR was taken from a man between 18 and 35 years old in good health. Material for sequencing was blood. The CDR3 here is CASSLTGNYGYTF. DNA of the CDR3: TGCGCCAGCAGCCTAACAGGGAACTATGGCTACACCTTC.